This TCR beta chain is from a study of CD8+CD57+ T cells in acquired aplastic anemia (dated by TCRdb to about 2018). General notes on the study: A mean of approximately 3 ug of DNA, ranging from about 0.2 to 27.4 ug, was extracted from sorted CD4+ and CD8+ cells. An average of roughly 10 million reads for CD4+ cells and 11.0 million reads for CD8+ cells was obtained from healthy donor samples. Study-wide findings and limitations: CD8+ Simpson's diversity did not differ significantly between patients and healthy controls (P=0.060). Roughly 29 CD8+ CDR3 sequences were found in both patients and controls but appeared to be highly expressed in patients and within the immunodominant clones of the patients.

As to this clonotype: There is no known antigen for this receptor. Base quality data are lacking; no much larger clone is found one base away.

TCR repertoires of sorted CD4+ and CD8+ blood T cells from severe aplastic anemia patients and healthy subjects were deep-sequenced in the study. Ficoll-Paque density gradient centrifugation was used to isolate peripheral blood mononuclear cells. Before DNA extraction, CD4+ and CD8+ T cells were sorted by FACS or by magnetic beads. Genomic DNA served as template for TCR beta VDJ combination and CDR3 sequence profiling. TCR repertoire sequencing was run on an Illumina HiSeq 2000. The paper's data handling went like this. Repertoire assessment relied on Simpson's diversity index, CDR3 size and DJ length profiles, and TRBV/TRBJ rearrangement plots. Whichever DNA sequence was most abundant in the deep sequencing data was defined as the immunodominant clone. CDR3 amino acid sequences were screened for sharing across subjects and were compared with published repertoires and the VDJdb database. Clones were called with MiXCR by TCRdb after fastp trimmed the public reads at Q25, and only in-frame beta chains were retained. Merged by CDR3 protein, the rows form single entries marked with the most common genes and DNA. The V and J calls shown here were made by TCRdb, not taken from the authors' results. The table for this sample lists around 230,000 distinct CDR3 sequences; roughly 55% of them were counted only once. The ten top clones hold 25% to 30% of the sample.

V is reduced by 4 bases and J by 11 bases, leaving a spacing of 3 bases between them. The CDR3 sequence holds 9 residues, the cysteine and phenylalanine included. Here the CDR3 DNA is all that survives: 27 bases in frame from base 1. The CDR1 and CDR2 encoded by the germline V gene (reference sequence) are WNHNN and SYGVQD. The rearranged chain carries TRBV10-1 and TRBJ1-5, with the identity of the D gene unclear. The sequenced material came from sorted CD4+, CD8+, or CD8+CD57+ T cells (not recorded which) from PBMCs. The TCR was taken from a human donor in good health. The CDR3 loop reads CASSVSQHF. The nucleotides read TGCGCCAGCAGTGTTTCCCAGCATTTT.